This T cell receptor beta chain is drawn from a study of molecular identifiers for immune sequencing clone quantification. Study summary: Replicate experiments took RNA from 20,000 or 100,000 naive CD8 cells, divided it five ways and sequenced four.

The length of the CDR3 is 16 residues. Trimming took 8 bases from V and 2 from J; bases not matched to a gene: 14. Germline CDR1 is MNHEY and CDR2 is SVGEGT. With listed TCR primers and previously described methods, bulk TCR libraries were prepared. TCRdb processed the PCR reads anew with MiXCR; each CDR3 protein has one entry. The data contain some 320,000 distinct CDR3 sequences, around 21% of them singletons. The V call is TRBV6-2 or TRBV6-3, the J call TRBJ2-5; TRBD1 matches at 7 bases. The specimen was naive CD8+ T cells from blood, with Jurkat cell RNA spiked in. Subset: FACS-sorted CD8+CD4-CCR7+CD45RA+ naive T cells. The TCR sequence derives from a human donor in good health. Some libraries in this study had Jurkat cell RNA spiked in. This CDR3 is CASEPTWGQTQETQYF. The CDR3 DNA reads TGTGCCAGCGAACCCACCTGGGGACAGACTCAAGAGACCCAGTACTTC.